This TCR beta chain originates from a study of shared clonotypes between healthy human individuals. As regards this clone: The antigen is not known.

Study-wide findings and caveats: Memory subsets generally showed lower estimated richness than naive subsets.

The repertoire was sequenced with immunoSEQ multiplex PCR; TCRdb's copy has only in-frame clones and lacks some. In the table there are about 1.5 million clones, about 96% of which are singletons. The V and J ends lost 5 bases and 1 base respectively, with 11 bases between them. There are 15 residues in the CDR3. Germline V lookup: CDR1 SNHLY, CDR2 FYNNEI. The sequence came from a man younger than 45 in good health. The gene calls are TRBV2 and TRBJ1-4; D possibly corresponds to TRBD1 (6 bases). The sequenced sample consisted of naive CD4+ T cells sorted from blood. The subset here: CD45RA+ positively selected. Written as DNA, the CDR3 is TGTGCCAGCAGTTCCAGGGGCGGAACTAATGAAAAACTGTTTTTT. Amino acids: CASSSRGGTNEKLFF.